Listed below are T cell receptor beta chains from one sample, sequenced in a study of PD-1 blockade in mismatch repair-deficient tumors. Libraries were prepared by immunoSEQ multiplex PCR; TCRdb keeps only in-frame clonotypes and omits some of them. The table records about 25,000 clones, approximately 88% of them present only once. Source: PBMCs, taken before pembrolizumab treatment. The receptor set was obtained from an adult with mismatch repair-deficient cancer. Each CDR3 is given with its conserved first and last residue. Each record gives: D gene, V gene, clone size, J gene, CDR3 protein, CDR3 DNA. The D gene is left open where the match is weak. Some rows have no size entry. The others give once, few or many, or a class for an expanded clone.

>.|TRBV6-5|.|TRBJ1-2
CASSSGYGYTF
TGTGCCAGCAGTTCGGGCTATGGCTACACCTTC
>.|TRBV6-5|.|TRBJ1-6
CASTTNRESPLHF
TGTGCCAGCACCACTAACAGGGAATCACCCCTCCACTTT
>.|TRBV11-2|.|TRBJ2-7
CASSLVTNYYEQYF
TGTGCCAGCAGCTTAGTTACTAATTATTACGAGCAGTACTTC
>TRBD1|TRBV18|.|TRBJ1-2
CASSADRGVDGYTF
TGTGCCAGCTCAGCTGACAGGGGGGTCGATGGCTACACCTTC
>.|TRBV6-5|.|TRBJ2-7
CASSYGGGARVYEQYF
TGTGCCAGCAGTTACGGAGGAGGGGCTAGGGTTTACGAGCAGTACTTC
>TRBD2|TRBV4-1|.|TRBJ2-3
CASSLGTSGSTDTQYF
TGCGCCAGCAGCCTCGGGACTAGCGGGAGCACAGATACGCAGTATTTT
>.|TRBV7-8|.|TRBJ1-3
CASSNREGGNTIYF
TGTGCCAGCAGCAACAGGGAAGGAGGAAACACCATATATTTT
>.|TRBV9|once|TRBJ1-1
CASSVRGGTEAFF
TGTGCCAGCAGCGTAAGGGGAGGGACTGAAGCTTTCTTT
>.|TRBV19|.|TRBJ2-3
CASSGSLLSQYF
TGTGCCAGCTCCGGGTCTCTCCTCTCGCAGTATTTT
>TRBD1|TRBV5-1|.|TRBJ2-1
CASSLDRGLRDNEQFF
TGCGCCAGCAGCTTGGACAGGGGGCTTCGCGACAATGAGCAGTTCTTC
>TRBD1|TRBV27|.|TRBJ1-2
CASARTGETRGYTF
TGTGCCAGCGCCCGGACAGGGGAGACTAGAGGCTACACCTTC
>TRBD1|TRBV5-6|.|TRBJ1-1
CASSSYRGEWSTEAFF
TGTGCCAGCAGCTCCTACAGGGGGGAGTGGAGCACTGAAGCTTTCTTT
>TRBD2|TRBV28|.|TRBJ2-1
CASKTSGAYNEQFF
TGTGCCAGCAAGACTAGCGGGGCTTACAATGAGCAGTTCTTC
>TRBD1|TRBV5-1|.|TRBJ2-5
CASSLSTGTGKETQYF
TGCGCCAGCAGCTTATCTACCGGGACAGGAAAGGAGACCCAGTACTTC
>TRBD2|TRBV9|.|TRBJ2-7
CASSVGTSGYEQYF
TGTGCCAGCAGCGTCGGGACTAGCGGCTACGAGCAGTACTTC
>TRBD2|TRBV11-2|.|TRBJ2-3
CASSYRRLAGVPDTQYF
TGTGCCAGCAGCTACCGAAGACTAGCGGGAGTCCCAGATACGCAGTATTTT
>TRBD2|TRBV30|.|TRBJ2-1
CAWSVRGLAGEREQFF
TGTGCCTGGAGTGTTAGGGGACTAGCGGGAGAACGTGAGCAGTTCTTC
>.|TRBV5-1|.|TRBJ2-3
CASSFSAQADTQYF
TGCGCCAGCAGCTTCTCGGCCCAGGCAGATACGCAGTATTTT
>TRBD1|TRBV7-2|.|TRBJ2-1
CASSSPGTGTYEQFF
TGTGCCAGCAGCTCACCCGGGACAGGGACGTATGAGCAGTTCTTC
>.|TRBV12-5|.|TRBJ1-2
CASGSSGTLYGYTF
TGTGCTAGTGGTTCCTCCGGGACACTCTACGGCTACACCTTC